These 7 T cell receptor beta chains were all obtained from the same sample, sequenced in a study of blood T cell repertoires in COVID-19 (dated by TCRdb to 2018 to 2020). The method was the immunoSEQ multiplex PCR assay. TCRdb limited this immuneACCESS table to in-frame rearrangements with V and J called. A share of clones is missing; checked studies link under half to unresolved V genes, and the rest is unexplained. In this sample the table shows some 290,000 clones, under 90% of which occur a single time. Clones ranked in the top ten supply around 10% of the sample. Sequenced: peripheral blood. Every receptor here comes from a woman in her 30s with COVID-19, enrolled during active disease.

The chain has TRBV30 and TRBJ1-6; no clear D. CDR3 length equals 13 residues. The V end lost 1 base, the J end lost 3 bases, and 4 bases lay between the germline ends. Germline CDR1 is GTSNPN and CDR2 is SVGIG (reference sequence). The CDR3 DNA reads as TGTGCCTGGAGTGCCCTCTATAATTCACCCCTCCACTTT. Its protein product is CAWSALYNSPLHF.

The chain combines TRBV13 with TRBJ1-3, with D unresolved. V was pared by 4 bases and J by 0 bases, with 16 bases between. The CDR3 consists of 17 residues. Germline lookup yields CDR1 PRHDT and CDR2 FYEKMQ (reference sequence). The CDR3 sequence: CASSSWGGLNSGNTIYF. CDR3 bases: TGTGCCAGCAGCTCTTGGGGAGGCCTAAACTCTGGAAACACCATATATTTT.

The CDR3 sequence: CASSQTSRGYGYTF. In DNA form, the CDR3 reads TGTGCCAGCTCCCAGACGAGCCGGGGTTATGGCTACACCTTC. V usage is TRBV18 and J usage is TRBJ1-2; D is ambiguous. The CDR3 is 14 residues long. V lost 6 bases to trimming and J lost 5 bases, with 16 bases between them. In germline, CDR1 is KGHSH, CDR2 LQKENI.

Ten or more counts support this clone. In DNA form, the CDR3 reads TGTGCCAGCAGCTTAGAGACTAGCGTTGCAACAGATACGCAGTATTTT. Protein: CASSLETSVATDTQYF. V is TRBV11-2 and J is TRBJ2-3, with 8 bases matching TRBD2. Trimming removed 0 bases from V and 3 bases from J; junction bases left unmatched: 5. Germline CDR1 and CDR2: SGHAT and FQNNGV. This CDR3 has 16 residues.

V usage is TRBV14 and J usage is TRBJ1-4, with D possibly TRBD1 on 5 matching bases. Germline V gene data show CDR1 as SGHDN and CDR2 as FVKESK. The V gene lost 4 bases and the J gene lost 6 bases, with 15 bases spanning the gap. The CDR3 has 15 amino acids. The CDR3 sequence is CASSPVGGVYEKLFF. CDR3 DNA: TGTGCCAGCAGCCCCGTGGGGGGAGTATATGAAAAACTGTTTTTT. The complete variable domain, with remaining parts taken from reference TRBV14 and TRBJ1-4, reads EAGVTQFPSHSVIEKGQTVTLRCDPISGHDNLYWYRRVMGKEIKFLLHFVKESKQDESGMPNNRFLAERTGGTYSTLKVQPAELEDSGVYFCASSPVGGVYEKLFFGSGTQLSVL.

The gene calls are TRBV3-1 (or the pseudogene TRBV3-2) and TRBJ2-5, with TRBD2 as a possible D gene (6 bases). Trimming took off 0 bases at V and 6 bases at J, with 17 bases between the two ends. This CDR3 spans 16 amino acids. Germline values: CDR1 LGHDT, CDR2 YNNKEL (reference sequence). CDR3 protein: CASSQESGAGFKTQYF. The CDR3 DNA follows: TGTGCCAGCAGCCAAGAAAGTGGGGCGGGGTTTAAGACCCAGTACTTC.

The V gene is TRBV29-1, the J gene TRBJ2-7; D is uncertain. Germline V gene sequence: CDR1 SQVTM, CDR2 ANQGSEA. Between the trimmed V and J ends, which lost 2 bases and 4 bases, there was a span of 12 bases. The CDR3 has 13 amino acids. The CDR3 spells CSVENSMMYEQYF. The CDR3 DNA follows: TGCAGCGTTGAAAATAGCATGATGTACGAGCAGTACTTC.